This TCR beta chain was sequenced for a study of blood T cell repertoires in COVID-19 (dated by TCRdb to 2018 to 2020). With respect to the entire study: Collaborator samples came from the United States, Italy and Spain and covered acute and convalescent phases of COVID-19. The material from the prospective study consisted of cDNA or gDNA derived from T cells, B-cell-depleted T cells, or PBMCs. The dataset comprised deeply sampled blood TCRbeta repertoires from subjects exposed to, actively infected with, or recovered from COVID-19. The repertoires were released in a freely available public database intended as a resource for research on the immune response to SARS-CoV-2. Samples came from the ongoing ImmuneRACE study (first 160 participants) plus 1,254 subjects from 6 global collaborators. A de-identified subject ID, COVID-19 status, age in years and sex were almost always included in the sample metadata. Where available, HLA class I and class II types were obtained from metadata supplied by the sample provider rather than from assay-based typing.

Worth noting for this clone: Its antigen has not been determined. The input lacks base qualities; no much larger clone sits a single base away.

A second Seattle source provided samples from volunteer blood donors who had recovered from COVID-19. Each collaborating institution followed its own protocols to collect whole blood in K2EDTA tubes. For TCRbeta analysis, collaborator samples were shipped as frozen whole blood, as isolated PBMCs, or as DNA extracted from either sample type. The study at large found these results: How much clinical and demographic metadata was included differed by source and by participant, and the metadata was provided uncurated.

CDR1 SGDLS and CDR2 YYNGEE were looked up in the germline V gene. From cysteine to phenylalanine, the CDR3 is 13 amino acids long. Only the CDR3 region is kept as DNA, spanning 39 bases read in frame from base 1. The V end gives up 7 bases and the J end 1 base, leaving 1 base in the junction not matched to a gene. TCRbeta CDR3 regions were amplified from genomic DNA by means of the immunoSEQ Assay, a bias-controlled multiplex PCR. In the source study's methods: Within the assay, amplification of reference gene primers was used to estimate how many nucleated cells each sample contained. Sequence reads were collapsed and filtered to measure the absolute abundance of every unique TCRbeta CDR3 rearrangement. For each sample, productive Simpson clonality was calculated as the square root of Simpson's diversity index over productive rearrangements. TCRdb took this table from immuneACCESS and kept in-frame rearrangements with V and J called. Such tables lack part of the clones; where checked against another copy, unresolved V genes explain under half of the gap, and the rest is unexplained. D and trimming were read from the DNA, whereas the V and J calls and clone size are those reported in that table. The sample table records a few hundred thousand clones; about 80% of these occur just once. Around 2% of the sample lies in the top ten.

The sequencing sample was made of peripheral blood. In this chain, TRBV9 is recombined with TRBJ2-2; 7 bases in the junction line up with TRBD1. The clonotype originates from a man aged 25 to 40 who had recovered from COVID-19. The DNA reads TGTGCCAGCCGGGACAGGAACACCGGGGAGCTGTTTTTT. Its protein reads: CASRDRNTGELFF.